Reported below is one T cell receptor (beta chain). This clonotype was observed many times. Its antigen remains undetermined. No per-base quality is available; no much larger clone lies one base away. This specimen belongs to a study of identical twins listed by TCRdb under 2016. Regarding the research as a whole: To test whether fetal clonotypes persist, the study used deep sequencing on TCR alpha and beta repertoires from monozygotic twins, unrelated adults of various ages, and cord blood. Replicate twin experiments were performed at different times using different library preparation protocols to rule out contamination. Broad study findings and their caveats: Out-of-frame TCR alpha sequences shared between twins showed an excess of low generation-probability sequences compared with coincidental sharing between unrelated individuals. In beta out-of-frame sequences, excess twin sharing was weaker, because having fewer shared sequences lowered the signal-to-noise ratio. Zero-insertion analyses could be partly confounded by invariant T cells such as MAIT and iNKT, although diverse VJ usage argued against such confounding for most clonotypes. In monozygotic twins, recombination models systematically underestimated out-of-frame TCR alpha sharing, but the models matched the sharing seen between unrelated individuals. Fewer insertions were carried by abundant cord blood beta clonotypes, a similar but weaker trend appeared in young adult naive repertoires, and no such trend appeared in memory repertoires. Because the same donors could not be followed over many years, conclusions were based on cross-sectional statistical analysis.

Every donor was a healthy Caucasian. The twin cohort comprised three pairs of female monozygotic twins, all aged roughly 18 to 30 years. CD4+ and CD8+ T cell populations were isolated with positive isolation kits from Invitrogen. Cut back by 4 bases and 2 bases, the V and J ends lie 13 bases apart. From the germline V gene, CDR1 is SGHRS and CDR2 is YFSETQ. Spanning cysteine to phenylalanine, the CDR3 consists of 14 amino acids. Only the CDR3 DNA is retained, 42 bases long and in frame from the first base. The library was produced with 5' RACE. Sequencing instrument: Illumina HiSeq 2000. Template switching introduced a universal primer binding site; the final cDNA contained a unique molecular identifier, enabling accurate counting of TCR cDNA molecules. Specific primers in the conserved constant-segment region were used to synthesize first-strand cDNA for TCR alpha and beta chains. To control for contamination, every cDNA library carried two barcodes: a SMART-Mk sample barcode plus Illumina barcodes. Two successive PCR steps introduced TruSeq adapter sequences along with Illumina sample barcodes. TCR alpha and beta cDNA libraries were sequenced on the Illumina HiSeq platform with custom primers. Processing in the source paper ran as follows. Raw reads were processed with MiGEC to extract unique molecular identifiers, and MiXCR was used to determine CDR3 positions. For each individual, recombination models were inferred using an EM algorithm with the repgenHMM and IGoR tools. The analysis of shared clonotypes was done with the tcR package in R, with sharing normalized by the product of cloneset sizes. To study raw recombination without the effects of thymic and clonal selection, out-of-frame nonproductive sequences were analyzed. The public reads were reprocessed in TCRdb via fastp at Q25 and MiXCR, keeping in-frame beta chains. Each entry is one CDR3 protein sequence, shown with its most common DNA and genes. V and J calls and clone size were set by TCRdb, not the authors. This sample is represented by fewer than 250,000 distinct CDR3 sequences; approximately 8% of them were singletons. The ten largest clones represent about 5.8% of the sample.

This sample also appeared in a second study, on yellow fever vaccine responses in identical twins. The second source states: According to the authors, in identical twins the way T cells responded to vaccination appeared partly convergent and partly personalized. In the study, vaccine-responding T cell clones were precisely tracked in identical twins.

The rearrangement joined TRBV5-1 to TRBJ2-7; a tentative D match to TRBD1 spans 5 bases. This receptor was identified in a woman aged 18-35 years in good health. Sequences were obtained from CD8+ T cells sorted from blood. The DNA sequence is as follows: TGCGCCAGCAGCGCGGAGTGGGGCCCCTACGAGCAGTACTTC. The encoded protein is CASSAEWGPYEQYF.